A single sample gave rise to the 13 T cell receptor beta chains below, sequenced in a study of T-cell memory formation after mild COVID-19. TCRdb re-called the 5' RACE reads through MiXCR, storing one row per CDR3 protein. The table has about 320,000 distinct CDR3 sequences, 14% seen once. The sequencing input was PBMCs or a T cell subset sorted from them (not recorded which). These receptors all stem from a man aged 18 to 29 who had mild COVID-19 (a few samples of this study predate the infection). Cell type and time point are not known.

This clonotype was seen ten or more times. CDR3 in amino acids: CASSPRAMGEQYF. CDR3 nucleotide sequence: TGCGCCAGCAGCCCCCGGGCCATGGGGGAGCAGTACTTC. The chain uses TRBV4-1 and TRBJ2-7; D is uncertain. With 4 bases removed from V and 7 bases from J, the gap between germline ends came to 14 bases. The germline V gene has CDR1 MGHRA and CDR2 YSYEKL. The CDR3 spans 13 residues.

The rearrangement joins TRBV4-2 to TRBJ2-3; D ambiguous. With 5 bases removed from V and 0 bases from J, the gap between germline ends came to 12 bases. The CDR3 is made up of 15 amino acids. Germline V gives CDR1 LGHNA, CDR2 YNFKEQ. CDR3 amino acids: CASSSEFYSTDTQYF. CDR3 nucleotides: TGTGCCAGCAGCAGCGAATTCTATAGCACAGATACGCAGTATTTT.

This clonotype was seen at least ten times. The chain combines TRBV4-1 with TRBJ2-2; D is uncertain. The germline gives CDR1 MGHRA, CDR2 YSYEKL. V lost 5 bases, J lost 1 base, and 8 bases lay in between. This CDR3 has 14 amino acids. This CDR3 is CASSAPGNTGELFF. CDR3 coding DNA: TGCGCCAGCAGCGCCCCAGGGAACACCGGGGAGCTGTTTTTT.

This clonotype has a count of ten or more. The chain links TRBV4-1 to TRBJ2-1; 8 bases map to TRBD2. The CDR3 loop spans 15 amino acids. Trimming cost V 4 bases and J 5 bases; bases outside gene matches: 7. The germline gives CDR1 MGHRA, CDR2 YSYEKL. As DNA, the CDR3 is TGCGCCAGCAGCCCATTCGGGGGGGCCGACAATGAGCAGTTCTTC. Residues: CASSPFGGADNEQFF.

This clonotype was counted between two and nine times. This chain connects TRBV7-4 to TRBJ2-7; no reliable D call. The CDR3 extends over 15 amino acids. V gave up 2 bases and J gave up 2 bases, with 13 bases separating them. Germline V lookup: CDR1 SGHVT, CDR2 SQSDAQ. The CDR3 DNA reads TGTGCCAGCAGCTTACACTGGGGTGGCCCCTACGAGCAGTACGTC. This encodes CASSLHWGGPYEQYV.

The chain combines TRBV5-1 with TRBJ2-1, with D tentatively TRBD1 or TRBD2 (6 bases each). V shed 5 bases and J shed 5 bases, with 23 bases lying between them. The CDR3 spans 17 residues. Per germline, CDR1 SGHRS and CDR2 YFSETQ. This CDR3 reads CASRPPSRGEADNEQFF. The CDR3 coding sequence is TGCGCCAGCAGACCACCCTCGAGGGGGGAGGCGGACAATGAGCAGTTCTTC.

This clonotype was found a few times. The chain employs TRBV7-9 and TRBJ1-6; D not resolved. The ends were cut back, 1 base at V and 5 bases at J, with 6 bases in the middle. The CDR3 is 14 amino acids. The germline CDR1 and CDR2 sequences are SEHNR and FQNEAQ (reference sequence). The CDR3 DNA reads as TGTGCCAGCAGCTTAGGGACGGATAATTCACCCCTCCACTTT. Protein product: CASSLGTDNSPLHF.

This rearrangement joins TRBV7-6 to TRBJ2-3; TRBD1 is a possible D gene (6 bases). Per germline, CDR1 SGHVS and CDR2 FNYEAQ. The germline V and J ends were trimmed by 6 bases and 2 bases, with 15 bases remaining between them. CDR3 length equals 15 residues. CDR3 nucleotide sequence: TGTGCCAGCAGAGGGGACATTTTGGACACAGATACGCAGTATTTT. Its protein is CASRGDILDTDTQYF.

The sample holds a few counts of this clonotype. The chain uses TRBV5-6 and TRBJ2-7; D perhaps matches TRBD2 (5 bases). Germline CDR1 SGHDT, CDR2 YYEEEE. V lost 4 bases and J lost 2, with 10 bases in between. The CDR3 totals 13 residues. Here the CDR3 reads CASSPIGAYEQYF. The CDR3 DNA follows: TGTGCCAGCAGCCCGATCGGGGCCTACGAGCAGTACTTC. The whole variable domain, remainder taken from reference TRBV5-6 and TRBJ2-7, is DAGVTQSPTHLIKTRGQQVTLRCSPKSGHDTVSWYQQALGQGPQFIFQYYEEEERQRGNFPDRFSGHQFPNYSSELNVNALLLGDSALYLCASSPIGAYEQYFGPGTRLTVT.

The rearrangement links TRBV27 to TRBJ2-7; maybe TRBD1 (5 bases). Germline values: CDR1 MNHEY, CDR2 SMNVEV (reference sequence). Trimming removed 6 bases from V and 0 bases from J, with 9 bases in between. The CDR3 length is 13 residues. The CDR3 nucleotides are TGTGCCAGCAGCCTCAGGGTCTCCTACGAGCAGTACTTC. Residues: CASSLRVSYEQYF.

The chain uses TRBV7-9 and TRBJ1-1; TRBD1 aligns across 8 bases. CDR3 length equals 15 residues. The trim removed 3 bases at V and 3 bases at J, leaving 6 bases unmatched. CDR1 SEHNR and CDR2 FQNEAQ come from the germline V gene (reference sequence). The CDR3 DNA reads TGTGCCAGCAGCTTGACAGGGGACTTCGACACTGAAGCTTTCTTT. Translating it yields CASSLTGDFDTEAFF.

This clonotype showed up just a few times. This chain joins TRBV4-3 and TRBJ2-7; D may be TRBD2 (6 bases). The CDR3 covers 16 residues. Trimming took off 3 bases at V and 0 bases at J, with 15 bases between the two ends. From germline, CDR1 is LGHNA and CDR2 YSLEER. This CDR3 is CASSQLLAVSSYEQYF. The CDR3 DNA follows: TGCGCCAGCAGCCAGTTATTAGCGGTTAGCTCCTACGAGCAGTACTTC.

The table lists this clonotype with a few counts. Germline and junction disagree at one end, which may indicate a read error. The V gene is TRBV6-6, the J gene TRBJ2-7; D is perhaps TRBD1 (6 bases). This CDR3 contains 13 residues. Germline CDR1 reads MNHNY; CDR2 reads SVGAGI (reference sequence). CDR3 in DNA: TGTGCCAGCAGTCCTTCCAGGGGATACGAGCAGCACTTC. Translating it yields CASSPSRGYEQHF.